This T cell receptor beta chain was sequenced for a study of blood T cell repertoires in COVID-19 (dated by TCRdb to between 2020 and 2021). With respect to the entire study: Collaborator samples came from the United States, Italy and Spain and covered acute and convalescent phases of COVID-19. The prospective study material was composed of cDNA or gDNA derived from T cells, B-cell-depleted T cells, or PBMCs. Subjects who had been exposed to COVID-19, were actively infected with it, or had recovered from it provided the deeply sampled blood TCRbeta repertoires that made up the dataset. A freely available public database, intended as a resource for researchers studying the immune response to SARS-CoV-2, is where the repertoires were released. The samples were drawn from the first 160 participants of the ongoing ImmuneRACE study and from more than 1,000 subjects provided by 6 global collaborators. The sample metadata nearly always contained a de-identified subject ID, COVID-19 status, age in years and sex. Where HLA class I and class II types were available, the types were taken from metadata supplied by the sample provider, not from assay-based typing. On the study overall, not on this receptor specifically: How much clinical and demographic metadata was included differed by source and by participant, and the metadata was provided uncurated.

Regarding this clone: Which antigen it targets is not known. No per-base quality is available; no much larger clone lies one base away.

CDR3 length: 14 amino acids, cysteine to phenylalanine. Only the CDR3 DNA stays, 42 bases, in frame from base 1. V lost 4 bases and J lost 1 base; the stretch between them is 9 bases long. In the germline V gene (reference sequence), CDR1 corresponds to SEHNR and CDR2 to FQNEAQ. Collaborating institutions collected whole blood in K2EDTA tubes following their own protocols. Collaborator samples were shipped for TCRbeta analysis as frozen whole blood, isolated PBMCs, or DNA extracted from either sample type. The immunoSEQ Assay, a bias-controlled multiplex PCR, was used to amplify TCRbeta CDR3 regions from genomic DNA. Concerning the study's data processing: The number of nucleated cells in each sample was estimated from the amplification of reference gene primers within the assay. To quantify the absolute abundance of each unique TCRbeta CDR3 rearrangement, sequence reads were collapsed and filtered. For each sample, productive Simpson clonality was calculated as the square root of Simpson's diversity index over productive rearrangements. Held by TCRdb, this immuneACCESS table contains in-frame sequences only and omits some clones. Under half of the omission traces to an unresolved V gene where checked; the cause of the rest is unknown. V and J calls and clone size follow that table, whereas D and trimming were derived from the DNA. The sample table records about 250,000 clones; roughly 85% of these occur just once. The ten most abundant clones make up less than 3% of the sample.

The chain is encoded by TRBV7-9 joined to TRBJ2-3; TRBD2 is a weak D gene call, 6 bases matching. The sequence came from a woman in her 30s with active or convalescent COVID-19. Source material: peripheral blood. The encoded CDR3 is CASSYRLGTDTQYF. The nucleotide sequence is TGTGCCAGCAGCTACCGACTAGGCACAGATACGCAGTATTTT.